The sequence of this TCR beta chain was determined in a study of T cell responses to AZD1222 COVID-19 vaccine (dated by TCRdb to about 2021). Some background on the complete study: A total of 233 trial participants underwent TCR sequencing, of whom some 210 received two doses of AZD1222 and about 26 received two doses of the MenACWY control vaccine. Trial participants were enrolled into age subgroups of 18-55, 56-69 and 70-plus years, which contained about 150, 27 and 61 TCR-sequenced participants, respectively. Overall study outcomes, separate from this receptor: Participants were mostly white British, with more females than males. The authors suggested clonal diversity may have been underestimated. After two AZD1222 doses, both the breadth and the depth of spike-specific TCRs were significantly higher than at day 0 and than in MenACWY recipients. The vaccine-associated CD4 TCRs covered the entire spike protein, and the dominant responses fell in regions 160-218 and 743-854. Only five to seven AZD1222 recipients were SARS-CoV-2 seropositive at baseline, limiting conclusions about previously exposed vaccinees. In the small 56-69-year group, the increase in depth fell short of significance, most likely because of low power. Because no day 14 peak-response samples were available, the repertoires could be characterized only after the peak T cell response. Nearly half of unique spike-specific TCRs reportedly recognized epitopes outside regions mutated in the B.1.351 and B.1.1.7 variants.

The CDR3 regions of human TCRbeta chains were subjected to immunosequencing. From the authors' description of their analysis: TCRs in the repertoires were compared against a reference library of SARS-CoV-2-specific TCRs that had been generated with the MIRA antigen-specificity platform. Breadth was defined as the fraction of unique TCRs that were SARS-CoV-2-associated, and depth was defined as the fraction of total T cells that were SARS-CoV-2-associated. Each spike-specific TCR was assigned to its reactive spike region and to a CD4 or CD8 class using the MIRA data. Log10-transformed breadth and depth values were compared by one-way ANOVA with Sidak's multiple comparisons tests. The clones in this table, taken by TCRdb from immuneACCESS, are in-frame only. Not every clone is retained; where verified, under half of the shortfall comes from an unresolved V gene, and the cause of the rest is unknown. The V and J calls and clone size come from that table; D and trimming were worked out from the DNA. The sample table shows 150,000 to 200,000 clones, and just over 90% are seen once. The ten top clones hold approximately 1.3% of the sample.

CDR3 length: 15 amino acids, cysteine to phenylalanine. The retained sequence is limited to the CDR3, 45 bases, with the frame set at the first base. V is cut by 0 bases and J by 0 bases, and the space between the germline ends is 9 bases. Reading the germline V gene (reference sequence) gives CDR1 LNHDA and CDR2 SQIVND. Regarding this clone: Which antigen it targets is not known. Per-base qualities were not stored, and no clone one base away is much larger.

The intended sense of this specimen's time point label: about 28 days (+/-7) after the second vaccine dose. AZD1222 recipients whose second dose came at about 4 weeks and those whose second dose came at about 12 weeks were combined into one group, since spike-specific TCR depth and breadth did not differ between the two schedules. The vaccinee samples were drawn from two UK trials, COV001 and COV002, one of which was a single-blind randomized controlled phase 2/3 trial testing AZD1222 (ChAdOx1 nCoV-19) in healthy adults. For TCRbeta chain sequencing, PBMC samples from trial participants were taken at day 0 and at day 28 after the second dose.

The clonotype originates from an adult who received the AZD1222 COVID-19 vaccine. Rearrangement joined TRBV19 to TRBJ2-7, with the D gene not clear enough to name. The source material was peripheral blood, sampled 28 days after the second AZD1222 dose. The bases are TGTGCCAGTAGTATAGAGAACGTGGGCTCCTACGAGCAGTACTTC. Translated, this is CASSIENVGSYEQYF.